These 10 T cell receptor beta chains came from one sample sequenced in a study of patients and donors after allogeneic stem cell transplantation. From the RT-PCR reads, TCRdb called clonotypes with MiXCR, one entry per CDR3 protein. The repertoire holds 190,000 or so distinct CDR3 sequences, with 40% to 45% as singletons. The sequenced material came from blood, either unsorted or a sorted T cell fraction (not recorded which). The receptors here all came from a human donor who was either an allogeneic HSCT recipient or a stem cell or donor lymphocyte infusion donor (not recorded which). It is not recorded whose cells these are; they may come from a transplant donor.

The V and J genes are TRBV29-1 and TRBJ2-7; tentatively, D is TRBD2 (6 bases). The V end was cut by 6 bases, the J end by 4 bases, with 13 bases between. This CDR3 comprises 12 residues. Germline V gives CDR1 SQVTM, CDR2 ANQGSEA. CDR3 loop: CSVDSGGYEQYF. The CDR3, as DNA: TGCAGCGTCGATTCCGGGGGTTACGAGCAGTACTTC.

The chain recombines TRBV7-3 with TRBJ1-6; TRBD1 matches at 10 bases. In germline, CDR1 is SGHTA, CDR2 FQGTGA. The CDR3 has 15 amino acids. Trimming cost V 5 bases and J 10 bases; bases outside gene matches: 8. Here the CDR3 DNA reads TGTGCCAGCAGCCCCGACAGGGGGCAGCGGTCACCCCTCCACTTT. This translates into CASSPDRGQRSPLHF.

This clonotype was counted between two and nine times. CDR3: CSVDLGTPQETQYF. The DNA of the CDR3 is TGCAGCGTTGACCTAGGGACACCACAAGAGACCCAGTACTTC. The chain carries TRBV29-1 and TRBJ2-5; D may be TRBD1 (6 bases). The CDR3 extends over 14 amino acids. Per the germline V gene, CDR1 is SQVTM and CDR2 is ANQGSEA. Deletions cut 3 bases from V and 2 bases from J, with 13 bases between.

This clonotype has more than one count but fewer than ten. The chain uses TRBV10-3 and TRBJ1-4; 8 bases fit TRBD1. V shed 2 bases, J shed 13 bases, and the junction held 6 bases outside the gene matches. Germline loops: CDR1 ENHRY, CDR2 SYGVKD. CDR3 length: 13 residues. The CDR3 DNA is TGTGCCATCAGTGAGACCTTGGACAGGGCACTGTTTTTT. It encodes CAISETLDRALFF.

V gene TRBV5-1 combines with J gene TRBJ2-5, with a possible D match to TRBD2 (6 bases). CDR3 length equals 14 residues. Trimming removed 5 bases at V and 3 bases at J, with 14 bases between. The germline V gene has CDR1 SGHRS and CDR2 YFSETQ. The chain's CDR3 is CASRPEGREETQYF. The CDR3 DNA is TGCGCCAGCAGACCGGAGGGCCGGGAAGAGACCCAGTACTTC.

This chain uses TRBV7-2 with TRBJ1-3, with a weak D call TRBD1 (6 bases). The CDR3 runs to 14 residues. Trimming removed 6 bases at V and 4 bases at J, with 13 bases between. Germline V lookup: CDR1 SGHTA, CDR2 FQGNSA. The chain's CDR3 is CASRPDRTGNTIYF. DNA for the CDR3: TGTGCCAGCAGGCCCGACAGGACCGGAAACACCATATATTTT.

CDR3 loop: CSVGDNEQFF. DNA for the CDR3: TGCAGCGTTGGTGACAATGAGCAGTTCTTC. The chain combines TRBV29-1 with TRBJ2-1; the D is unclear. Germline CDR1 and CDR2: SQVTM and ANQGSEA. This CDR3 is built from 10 residues. The germline V and J ends were trimmed by 4 bases and 5 bases, with 3 bases remaining between them.

The rearrangement joins TRBV20-1 to TRBJ1-4; maybe TRBD1 (5 bases). The V gene's germline CDR1 is DFQATT and CDR2 SNEGSKA (reference sequence). This CDR3 spans 13 amino acids. V was trimmed by 3 bases and J by 5 bases, leaving 10 bases between them. In DNA, the CDR3 is TGCAGTGCTAGGAGGCAGGGAAATGAAAAACTGTTTTTT. Translating gives CSARRQGNEKLFF.

This clonotype showed up just a few times. The chain uses TRBV10-3 and TRBJ2-5, with D maybe TRBD1 (6 bases). V was shortened by 10 bases and J by 1 base, with 10 bases between the two germline ends. Germline CDR1 ENHRY, CDR2 SYGVKD. This CDR3 region has 12 residues. The DNA for the CDR3 is TGTGCCACCGGACAGAGCCAAGAGACCCAGTACTTC. Translation gives CATGQSQETQYF.

This clonotype was detected a few times. The chain couples TRBV29-1 to TRBJ2-1; D perhaps matches TRBD1 (6 bases). CDR1 and CDR2 (germline): SQVTM, ANQGSEA. V lost 3 bases and J 8 bases, leaving 8 bases between the germline ends. The CDR3 loop spans 11 amino acids. CDR3 loop: CSVDGGDEQFF. DNA of the CDR3: TGCAGCGTTGATGGGGGCGATGAGCAGTTCTTC.